This T cell receptor beta chain was sequenced in a study of Ad26.COV2.S vaccination and SARS-CoV-2 variants. Whole-study context: In the study, Ad26.COV2.S was injected intramuscularly once, or twice 56 days apart.

Profiled with immunoSEQ multiplex PCR; TCRdb holds only in-frame clones, not every one. The repertoire includes under 250,000 clones, approximately 88% of them detected once, and nearly 3% sits in the top ten. Germline V gene data show CDR1 as LNHDA and CDR2 as SQIVND (reference sequence). Trimming stripped 1 base from V and 4 bases from J, with 11 bases between. The CDR3 length is 15 residues. As concerns this clone: Antigen unknown.

Indicated treatment: over 15 received Ad26.COV2.S at low or high dose, single or two shots; about 5 received placebo; per-sample allocation not given. Day 63 following the first vaccine or placebo injection was when the samples were taken. General study results and limits: Placebo recipients trailed vaccine recipients in spike-specific TCR breadth. Researchers reported similar non-spike TCR breadth in vaccine and placebo recipients. Total T cell responses, in the TCR breadth and depth analyses, may have been underestimated.

This rearrangement joins TRBV19 to TRBJ1-5, with D maybe TRBD1 (6 bases). This specimen was peripheral blood, taken in a trial of Ad26.COV2.S vaccine versus placebo. The TCR sequence derives from a person between 18 and 65 years old who received the Ad26.COV2.S COVID-19 vaccine or a placebo. The chain's CDR3 is CASSIGGQLNQPQHF. The CDR3 DNA reads TGTGCCAGTAGTATAGGTGGACAGCTAAATCAGCCCCAGCATTTT.